This T cell receptor beta chain was obtained from a study of TIL therapy for anti-PD-1-resistant metastatic lung cancer. Overall study findings and caveats: Patients were highly selected, enriched for treatment-naive, never-smoker and oncogene-addicted cases.

The immunoSEQ assay was v3. Produced via immunoSEQ multiplex PCR; TCRdb's table is partial and in-frame only. The table has 9,500 to 15,000 clones, approximately 80% seen once. A note on this clone: The antigen remains undetermined.

Germline loops: CDR1 LGHNA, CDR2 YNFKEQ. Trimming pared 0 bases from V and 3 bases from J, leaving 1 base between. The CDR3 has 12 amino acids. Time point here: pre-treatment sample, taken before nivolumab and TIL therapy. The clonotype was recovered from a person between 25 and 79 years old with non-small cell lung cancer. Sample: blood, taken at baseline. V usage is TRBV4-2 and J usage is TRBJ2-3; D is uncertain. Written as DNA, the CDR3 is TGTGCCAGCAGCCAAGATACAGATACGCAGTATTTT. Translation: CASSQDTDTQYF.